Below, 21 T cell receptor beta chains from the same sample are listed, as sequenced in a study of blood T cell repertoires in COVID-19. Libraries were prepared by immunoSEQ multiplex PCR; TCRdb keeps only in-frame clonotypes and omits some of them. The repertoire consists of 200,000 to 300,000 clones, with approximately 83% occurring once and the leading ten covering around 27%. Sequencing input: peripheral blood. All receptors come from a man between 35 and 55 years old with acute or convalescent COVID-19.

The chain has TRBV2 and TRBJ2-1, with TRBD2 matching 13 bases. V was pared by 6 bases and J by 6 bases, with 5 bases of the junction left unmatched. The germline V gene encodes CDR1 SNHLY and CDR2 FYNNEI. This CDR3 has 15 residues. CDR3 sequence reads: CASSGLAGAVNEQFF. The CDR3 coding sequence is TGTGCCAGCAGCGGACTAGCGGGAGCCGTCAATGAGCAGTTCTTC.

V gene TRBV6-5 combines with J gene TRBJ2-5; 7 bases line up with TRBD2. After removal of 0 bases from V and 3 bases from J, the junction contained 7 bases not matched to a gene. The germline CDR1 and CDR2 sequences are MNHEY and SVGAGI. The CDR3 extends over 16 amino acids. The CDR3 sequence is CASSYSIGGSEETQYF. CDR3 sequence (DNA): TGTGCCAGCAGTTACTCGATAGGCGGGAGCGAAGAGACCCAGTACTTC.

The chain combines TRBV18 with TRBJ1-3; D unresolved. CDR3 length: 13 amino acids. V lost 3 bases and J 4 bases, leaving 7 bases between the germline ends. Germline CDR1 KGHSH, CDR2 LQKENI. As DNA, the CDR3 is TGTGCCAGCTCACCGACAAGCGGAAACACCATATATTTT. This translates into CASSPTSGNTIYF.

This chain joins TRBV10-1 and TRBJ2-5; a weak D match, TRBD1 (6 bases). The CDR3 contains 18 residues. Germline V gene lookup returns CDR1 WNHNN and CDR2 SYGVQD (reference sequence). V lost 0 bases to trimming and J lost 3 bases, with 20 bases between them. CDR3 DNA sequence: TGCGCCAGCAGTGAGTCTGTGGGGGCGGGTGAAATGGAAGAGACCCAGTACTTC. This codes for CASSESVGAGEMEETQYF.

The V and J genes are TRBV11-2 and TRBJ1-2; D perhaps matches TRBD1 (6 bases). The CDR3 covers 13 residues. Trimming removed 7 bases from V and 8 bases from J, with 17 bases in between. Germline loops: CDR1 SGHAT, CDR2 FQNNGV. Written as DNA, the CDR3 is TGTGCCAGCACCCCGGACAGAGTGGGAGGCTACACCTTC. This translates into CASTPDRVGGYTF.

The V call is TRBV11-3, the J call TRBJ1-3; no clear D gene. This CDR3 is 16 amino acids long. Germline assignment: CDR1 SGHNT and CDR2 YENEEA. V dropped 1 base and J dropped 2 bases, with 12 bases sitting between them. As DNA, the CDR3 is TGTGCCAGCAGCTTAGGCCCCCTCGGGGCTGGAAACACCATATATTTT. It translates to CASSLGPLGAGNTIYF.

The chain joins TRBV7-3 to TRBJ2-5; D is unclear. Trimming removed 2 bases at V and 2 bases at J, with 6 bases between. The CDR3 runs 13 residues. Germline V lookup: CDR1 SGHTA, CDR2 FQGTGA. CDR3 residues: CASSLGLQETQYF. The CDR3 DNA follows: TGTGCCAGCAGCTTAGGGCTTCAAGAGACCCAGTACTTC.

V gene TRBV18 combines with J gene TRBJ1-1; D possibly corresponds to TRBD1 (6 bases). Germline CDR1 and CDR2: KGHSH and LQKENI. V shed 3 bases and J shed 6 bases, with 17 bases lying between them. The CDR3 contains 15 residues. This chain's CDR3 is CASSPRGQLVPEAFF. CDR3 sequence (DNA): TGTGCCAGCTCACCGCGGGGGCAATTGGTCCCTGAAGCTTTCTTT.

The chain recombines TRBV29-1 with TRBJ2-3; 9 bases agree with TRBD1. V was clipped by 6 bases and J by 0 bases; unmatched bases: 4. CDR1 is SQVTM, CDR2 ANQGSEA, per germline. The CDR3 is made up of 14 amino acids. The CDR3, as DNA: TGCAGCGTGGAGACAGGGGGAAGCACAGATACGCAGTATTTT. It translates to CSVETGGSTDTQYF.

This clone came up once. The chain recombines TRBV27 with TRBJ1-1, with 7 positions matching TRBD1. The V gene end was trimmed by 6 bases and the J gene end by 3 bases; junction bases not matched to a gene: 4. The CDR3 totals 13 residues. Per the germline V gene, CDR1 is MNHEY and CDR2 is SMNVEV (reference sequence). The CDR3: CASRKQGYTEAFF. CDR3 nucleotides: TGTGCCAGCAGGAAACAGGGGTACACTGAAGCTTTCTTT.

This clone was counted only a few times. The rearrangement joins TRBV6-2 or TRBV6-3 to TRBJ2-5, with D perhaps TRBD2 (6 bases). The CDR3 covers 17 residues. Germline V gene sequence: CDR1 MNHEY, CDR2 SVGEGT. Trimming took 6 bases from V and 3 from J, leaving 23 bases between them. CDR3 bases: TGTGCCAGCAGCCCGGATTCGGGAGACCCCGCCGAAGAGACCCAGTACTTC. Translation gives CASSPDSGDPAEETQYF.

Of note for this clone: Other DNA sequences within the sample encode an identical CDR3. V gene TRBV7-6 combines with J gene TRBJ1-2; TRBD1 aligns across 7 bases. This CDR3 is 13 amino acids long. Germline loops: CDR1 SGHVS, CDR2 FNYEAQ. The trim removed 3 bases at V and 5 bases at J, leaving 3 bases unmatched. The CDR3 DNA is TGTGCCAGCAGCTTTGGGACAGATTATGGCTACACCTTC. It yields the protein CASSFGTDYGYTF.

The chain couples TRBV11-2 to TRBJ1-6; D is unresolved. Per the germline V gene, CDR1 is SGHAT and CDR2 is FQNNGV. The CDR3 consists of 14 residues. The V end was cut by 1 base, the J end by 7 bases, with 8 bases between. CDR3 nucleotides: TGTGCCAGCAGCTTAGTATGGAGAAATTCACCCCTCCACTTT. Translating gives CASSLVWRNSPLHF. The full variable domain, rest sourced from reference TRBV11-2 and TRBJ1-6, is EAGVAQSPRYKIIEKRQSVAFWCNPISGHATLYWYQQILGQGPKLLIQFQNNGVVDDSQLPKDRFSAERLKGVDSTLKIQPAKLEDSAVYLCASSLVWRNSPLHFGNGTRLTVT.

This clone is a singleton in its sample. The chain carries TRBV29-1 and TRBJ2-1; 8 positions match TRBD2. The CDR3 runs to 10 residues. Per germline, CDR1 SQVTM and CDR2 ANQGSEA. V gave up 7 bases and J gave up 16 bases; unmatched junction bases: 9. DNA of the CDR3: TGCAGCGGGGAAGCTAGCGGGTTATTCTTC. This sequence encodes CSGEASGLFF.

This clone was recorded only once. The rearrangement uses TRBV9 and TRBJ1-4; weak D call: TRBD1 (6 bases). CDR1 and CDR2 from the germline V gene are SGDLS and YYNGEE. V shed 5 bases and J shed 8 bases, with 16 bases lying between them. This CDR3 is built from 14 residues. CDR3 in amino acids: CASSPGQRTEKLFF. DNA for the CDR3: TGTGCCAGCAGTCCTGGACAGAGAACGGAAAAACTGTTTTTT.

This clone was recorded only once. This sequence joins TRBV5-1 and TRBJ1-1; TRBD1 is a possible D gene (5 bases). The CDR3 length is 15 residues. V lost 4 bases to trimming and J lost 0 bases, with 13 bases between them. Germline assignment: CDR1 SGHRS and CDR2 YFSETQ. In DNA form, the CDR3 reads TGCGCCAGCAGCGGGGCCGGGCAGATGAACACTGAAGCTTTCTTT. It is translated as CASSGAGQMNTEAFF.

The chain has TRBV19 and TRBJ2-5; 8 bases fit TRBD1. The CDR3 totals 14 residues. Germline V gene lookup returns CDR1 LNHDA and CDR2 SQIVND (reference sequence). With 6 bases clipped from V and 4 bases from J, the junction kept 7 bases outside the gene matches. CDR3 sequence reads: CASSIGTGGETQYF. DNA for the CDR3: TGTGCCAGTAGCATCGGGACAGGCGGAGAGACCCAGTACTTC.

The CDR3 coding sequence is TGCAGCGTTGAGACAGGAGGTATTGCTGAAGCTTTCTTT. The encoded protein is CSVETGGIAEAFF. The gene calls are TRBV29-1 and TRBJ1-1; possible D gene TRBD1, 6 bases. V dropped 3 bases and J dropped 6 bases, with 14 bases sitting between them. CDR1 and CDR2 from the germline V gene are SQVTM and ANQGSEA. This CDR3 spans 13 amino acids.

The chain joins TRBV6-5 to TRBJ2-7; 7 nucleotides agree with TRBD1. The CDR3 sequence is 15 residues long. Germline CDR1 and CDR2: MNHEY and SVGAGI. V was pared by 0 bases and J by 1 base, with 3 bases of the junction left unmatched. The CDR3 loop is CASSYSGDRSYEQYF. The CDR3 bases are TGTGCCAGCAGTTACTCTGGGGACAGATCCTACGAGCAGTACTTC.

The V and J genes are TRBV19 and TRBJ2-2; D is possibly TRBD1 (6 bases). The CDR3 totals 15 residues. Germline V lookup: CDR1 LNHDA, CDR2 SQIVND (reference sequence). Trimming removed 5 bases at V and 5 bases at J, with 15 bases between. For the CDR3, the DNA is TGTGCCAGTAGTCTTATTCTAGACAGGACCGGGGAGCTGTTTTTT. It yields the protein CASSLILDRTGELFF.

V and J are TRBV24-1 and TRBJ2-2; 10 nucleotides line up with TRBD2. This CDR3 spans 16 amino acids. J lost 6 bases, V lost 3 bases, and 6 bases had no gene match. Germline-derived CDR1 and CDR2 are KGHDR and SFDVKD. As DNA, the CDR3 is TGTGCCACCAGTGATAGCGGGAGGGCCTCTCCCGGGGAGCTGTTTTTT. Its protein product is CATSDSGRASPGELFF.